This section outlines one TCR beta chain sequence together with its context. There is no known antigen for this receptor. No clone much larger than this one lies a single base away; base qualities are absent. These data come from a study of cytomegalovirus exposure and HLA in healthy donors (dated by TCRdb to 2016 to 2017). In terms of the full investigation: An earlier analysis of roughly 500 of the donors reported more than 250 Gb of sequence data and about 100 million unique TCR beta sequences from about 200 million T cells. Typing coverage varied by locus: 629-630 donors for A, B, C, DRB1 and DQB1; roughly 500 for DQA1; about 600 for DPA1; roughly 470 for DPB1. An early release covering roughly 640 HLA-typed donors comprised approximately 290 gigabases of sequencing data and around 80 million unique TCR sequences. To predict cytomegalovirus infection status, the study brought together high-throughput TCR immunosequencing, statistical association of individual TCRs with disease status, and machine learning. A later genetic analysis took genome-wide SNP genotypes for about three fifths of the 666 donors and used that subset as a discovery cohort. The study used immunosequencing to profile the T cell repertoires of 666 subjects and linked those repertoires to cytomegalovirus serostatus. Alongside the repertoire data, information on donor age, sex, ethnicity and CMV serostatus was compiled. The study aimed to test whether cataloging public T cell receptors could reveal signatures of past pathogen exposure. Every discovery cohort repertoire had been produced on one sequencing platform. Roughly five DR-DQ haplotypes were handled as single units for association and clustering, since linkage in the cohort was strong. To decide whether each TCR beta V gene segment behaved as functional or pseudogenic, an earlier analysis of approximately 590 of the donors relied on high-throughput TCR beta sequencing. Rather than drawing on any new phenotypic data, the later analysis identified candidate immune exposures from TCR beta sequences and the way those sequences occurred across donors. Besides the first cohort of roughly 640 subjects, a separate validation cohort made up of 120 different subjects was used. Among almost 400 genotyped donors of the cohort, an average of roughly 240,000 unique TCR beta nucleotide sequences were sequenced per donor, roughly 20% of them non-productive. The genetic ancestry cluster associated with self-reported Caucasian donors included around 76% of the approximately 410 genotyped donors. HLA typing covered class I and class II loci at four-digit resolution. A later analysis re-analyzed previously published TCR beta repertoires from 500 to 700 donors and added high-resolution HLA genotyping to study TCR occurrence patterns.

Preparation of the library involved the immunoSEQ multiplex PCR assay. For the multiplex PCR, a mixture combining 60 forward primers for TCR Vbeta segments and 13 reverse primers for TCR Jbeta segments was used. Amplification of the CDR3 region of rearranged TCR beta genes was performed with a multiplex PCR assay on genomic DNA. The Illumina HiSeq System was used to sequence the amplified TCR beta libraries as 87-base-pair reads. On the authors' methods: Across the 640 or so repertoires, a later analysis counted tens of millions of unique TCR beta chains, roughly 11 million of which were shared by at least two donors. To remove PCR and sequencing errors, raw reads were error-corrected and collapsed into unique sequences using a nearest-neighbor algorithm that merged closely related sequences. To assign V, D and J gene segments, CDR3 sequences were aligned to IMGT reference sequences. For a sequence to be retained, a match of at least six nucleotides to both a V gene segment and a J gene segment was required. Rearrangements were called productive when the CDR3 lacked stop codons and stayed in frame with V and J; all others were non-productive. Following IMGT convention, CDR3 was defined as the stretch from the second conserved V-encoded cysteine to the conserved J-encoded phenylalanine. The earlier analysis of more than 450 of the donors excluded sequences that lacked an unambiguous match to a single V gene segment. An earlier analysis of some 610 of the donors called V segments functional above 56.7% productive rearrangements and segregating when the between-donor standard deviation exceeded 5%. To diagnose cytomegalovirus status from the catalog of TCR beta chain sequences, a statistical classification framework was built. In a later analysis, V and J genes were assigned by comparing TCR nucleotide sequences against IMGT/GENE-DB human TR gene sequences. In a later analysis, CDR3 sequences and most-parsimonious VDJ recombination scenarios were assigned using the TCRdist pipeline. In a later analysis, each TCR beta chain was defined by its CDR3 amino acid sequence together with its V-gene family, and reads lacking a unique V-gene family were excluded. As a way to deal with suspected cross-contamination and a sequencing artifact, a later analysis dropped roughly 620 nucleotide sequences that were highly shared and had low generation probability. In a later analysis, a clonal expansion index was calculated for each public chain from normalized within-repertoire ranks of inferred template counts. A later analysis computed generation probabilities with a VDJ recombination model fitted to out-of-frame rearrangements, and checked the results against IGoR. Hypergeometric tests were used in a later analysis to score TCR-TCR, TCR-HLA and TCR-CMV co-occurrence, with a repertoire-size bias correction applied to the TCR pairs. To estimate false discovery rates, a later analysis permuted the HLA or CMV assignments 20 times. In a later analysis, co-occurring TCRs were grouped using DBSCAN, and TCRdist sequence similarity was added for clustering within HLA-allele-positive subsets. For co-occurrence clustering, repertoires with fewer than 30,000 or more than 120,000 public chains were excluded, along with a handful of repertoires with anomalous nucleotide sharing. Imported from immuneACCESS, the table was reduced by TCRdb to in-frame sequences with V and J called. These copies leave out some clones; in studies compared against another copy, an unresolved V gene accounts for under half, and the cause of the remainder is not known. The V and J calls and clone size come from that table; D and trimming were worked out from the DNA. Across this sample there are about 140,000 clones, with 82% seen only once. Jointly, the top ten make up about 3.4% of the sample.

CDR3 length: 13 amino acids, cysteine to phenylalanine. The entry retains the CDR3 DNA only, 39 bases that are in frame from base 1. The junction shows trimming of 7 bases on V and 5 bases on J, plus 14 bases between the germline ends. CDR1 and CDR2 were assigned from the germline V gene as SQVTM and ANQGSEA. Beyond this particular receptor, the publication reports: According to a later analysis, TCR association rates differed among HLA loci, with DRB1 alleles showing the most associated TCRs and HLA-C alleles showing the fewest. A later genetic analysis associated a missense DCLRE1C variant with V-gene and J-gene trimming of TCR beta chains, and an independent cohort replicated the association. Roughly uniform sequencing depth across donors was assumed in presence/absence analyses, although this assumption may not hold. Most TCR sequences were observed very rarely across donors, whereas some public TCRs were present in many individuals. Linkage disequilibrium might explain the correlated functional status among segregating V segments, but an unknown experimental factor could not be excluded. Some IMGT-functional V segments, including TRBV6-2 and TRBV6-3, could not be distinguished by the 87-base-pair reads and were therefore excluded. A further reported finding was that TCR beta sequences accurately predicted the HLA-A and HLA-B alleles for most subjects in the first cohort. A later genetic analysis reported fewer N-insertions in productive TCRs among donors in an Asian-associated ancestry cluster than the approximately 700-donor mean. Immune exposure information for the cohort was limited to CMV serostatus. In a later analysis, several top co-occurrence clusters were reported to appear linked to parvovirus B19, influenza, CMV and Epstein-Barr virus. The authors suggested that the approach could potentially be extended to other disease states and immunological phenotypes. A few of the identified cytomegalovirus-associated TCR beta chains were confirmed in vitro to be specific for cytomegalovirus antigens. A total of 150 to 200 TCR beta chains were listed by the study as associated with cytomegalovirus. Because HLA typing was missing for some donors at each locus, association tests included only the typed subset. An earlier analysis of 587 of the donors showed that most TCR beta V segments appeared in productive rearrangements either about 87% or about 30% of the time, which broadly matched IMGT annotations. Because counts were too low, around 18 rarely observed V segments, including chromosome 9 orphons, were left out of the earlier analysis of several hundred of the donors. In this cohort, only TCR beta chains were sequenced, and detectable features were limited by the absence of alpha or paired-chain data. Most CMV-associated TCR beta chains appeared to be HLA-restricted in a later analysis, and the HLA associations seemed to be driven largely by CMV exposure. The classifier was reported to diagnose cytomegalovirus status with high specificity and sensitivity in both the original and validation cohorts. In a later analysis, HLA-associated TCR beta chains showed more clonal expansion and lower generation probabilities than non-associated chains that were equally common. A later analysis associated about 18,000 TCR beta sequences with specific HLA alleles at a false discovery rate of 0.05. When HLA alleles, especially DR and DQ, strongly co-occurred, attributing TCR associations to individual alleles was difficult. A group of highly shared sequence variants was considered likely to be a technical artifact of the sequencing pipeline.

The cohort was made up of 666 healthy bone marrow donors. At the time of sampling, every cohort member was nominally healthy, though immune exposures that went unrecorded were likely present. The donor tested CMV seropositive, placing the donor among the 250 to 300 seropositive members of the cohort. A peripheral blood sample was collected from each donor, and TCR beta sequencing was performed on peripheral blood mononuclear cells. Genomic DNA was extracted from the blood cell samples with the Qiagen DNeasy Blood Extraction Kit. The source of this sequence is a man aged 18 to 30 in good health and CMV-seropositive. The chain is assembled from TRBV29-1 and TRBJ2-2; TRBD1 is a possible D gene, resting on 6 matching bases. The sample comprised PBMCs. The DNA sequence reads TGCAGCGCTGCAGGGGCGCTAACCGGGGAGCTGTTTTTT. This sequence encodes CSAAGALTGELFF.